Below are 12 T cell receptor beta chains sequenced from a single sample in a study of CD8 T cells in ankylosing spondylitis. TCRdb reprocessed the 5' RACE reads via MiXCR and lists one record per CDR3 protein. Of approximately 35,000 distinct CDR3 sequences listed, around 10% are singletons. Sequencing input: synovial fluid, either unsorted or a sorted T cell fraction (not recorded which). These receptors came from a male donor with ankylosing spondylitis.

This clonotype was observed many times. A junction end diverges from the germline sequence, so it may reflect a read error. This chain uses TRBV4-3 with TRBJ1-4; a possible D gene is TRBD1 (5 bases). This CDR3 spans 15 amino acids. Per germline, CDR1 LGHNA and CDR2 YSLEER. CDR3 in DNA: TGCGCCAGCAGTCAAGATGGCTCGAGGGGACGGAAAGTGTTTTTT. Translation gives CASSQDGSRGRKVFF.

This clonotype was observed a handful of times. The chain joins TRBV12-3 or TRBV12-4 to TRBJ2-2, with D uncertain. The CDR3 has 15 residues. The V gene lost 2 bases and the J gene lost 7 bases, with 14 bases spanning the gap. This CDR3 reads CASSLLGSSGGELFF. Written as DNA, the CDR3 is TGTGCCAGCAGTTTACTCGGCAGTTCGGGCGGGGAGCTGTTTTTT.

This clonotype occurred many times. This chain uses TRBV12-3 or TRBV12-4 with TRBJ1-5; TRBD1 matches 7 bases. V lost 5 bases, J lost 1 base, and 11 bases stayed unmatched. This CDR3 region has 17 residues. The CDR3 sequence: CASSPLLRGRSNQPQHF. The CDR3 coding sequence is TGTGCCAGCAGTCCATTATTGAGGGGGCGCAGCAATCAGCCCCAGCATTTT.

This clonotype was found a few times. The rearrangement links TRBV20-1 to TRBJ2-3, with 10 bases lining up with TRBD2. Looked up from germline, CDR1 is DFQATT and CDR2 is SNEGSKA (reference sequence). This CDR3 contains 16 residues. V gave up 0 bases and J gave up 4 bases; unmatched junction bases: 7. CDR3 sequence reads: CSARDGLAGESDTQYF. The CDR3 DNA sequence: TGCAGTGCTAGAGATGGGCTAGCGGGAGAATCAGATACGCAGTATTTT.

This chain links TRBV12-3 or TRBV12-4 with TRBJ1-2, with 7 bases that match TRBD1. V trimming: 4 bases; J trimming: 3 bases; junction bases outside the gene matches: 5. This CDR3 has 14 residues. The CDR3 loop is CASSSDRAYYGYTF. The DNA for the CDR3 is TGTGCCAGCAGTTCCGACAGGGCCTACTATGGCTACACCTTC.

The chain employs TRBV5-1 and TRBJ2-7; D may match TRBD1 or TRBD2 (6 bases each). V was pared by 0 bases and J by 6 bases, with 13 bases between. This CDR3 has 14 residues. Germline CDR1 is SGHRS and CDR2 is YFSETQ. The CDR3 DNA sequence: TGCGCCAGCAGCTTGGTAGGAGGGGGTGGCGAGCAGTACTTC. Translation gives CASSLVGGGGEQYF. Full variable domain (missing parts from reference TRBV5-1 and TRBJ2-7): KAGVTQTPRYLIKTRGQQVTLSCSPISGHRSVSWYQQTPGQGLQFLFEYFSETQRNKGNFPGRFSGRQFSNSRSEMNVSTLELGDSALYLCASSLVGGGGEQYFGPGTRLTVT.

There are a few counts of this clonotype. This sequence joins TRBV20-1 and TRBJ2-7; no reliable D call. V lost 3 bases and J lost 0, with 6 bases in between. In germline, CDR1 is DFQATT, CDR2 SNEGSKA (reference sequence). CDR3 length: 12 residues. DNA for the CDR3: TGCAGTGCTAGGTTGAGCTCCTACGAGCAGTACTTC. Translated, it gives CSARLSSYEQYF.

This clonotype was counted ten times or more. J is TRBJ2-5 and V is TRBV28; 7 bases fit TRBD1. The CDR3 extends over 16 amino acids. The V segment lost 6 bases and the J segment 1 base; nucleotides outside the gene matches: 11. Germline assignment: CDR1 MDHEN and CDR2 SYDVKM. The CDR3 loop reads CASRGYEGQVQETQYF. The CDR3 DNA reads TGTGCCAGCAGAGGATACGAAGGACAGGTCCAAGAGACCCAGTACTTC.

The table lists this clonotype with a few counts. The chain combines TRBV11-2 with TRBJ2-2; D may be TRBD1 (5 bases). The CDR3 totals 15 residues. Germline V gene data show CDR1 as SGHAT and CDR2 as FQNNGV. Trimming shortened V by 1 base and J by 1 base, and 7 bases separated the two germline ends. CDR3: CASSLADRNTGELFF. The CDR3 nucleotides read TGTGCCAGCAGCTTAGCCGACAGGAACACCGGGGAGCTGTTTTTT.

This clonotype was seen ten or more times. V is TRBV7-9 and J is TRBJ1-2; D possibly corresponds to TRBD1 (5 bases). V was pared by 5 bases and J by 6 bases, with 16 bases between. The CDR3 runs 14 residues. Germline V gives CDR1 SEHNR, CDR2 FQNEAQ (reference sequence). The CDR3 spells CASSPGTVWDGYTF. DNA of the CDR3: TGTGCCAGCAGCCCTGGGACGGTGTGGGATGGCTACACCTTC. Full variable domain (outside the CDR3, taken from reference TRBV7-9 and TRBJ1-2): DTGVSQNPRHKITKRGQNVTFRCDPISEHNRLYWYRQTLGQGPEFLTYFQNEAQLEKSRLLSDRFSAERPKGSFSTLEIQRTEQGDSAMYLCASSPGTVWDGYTFGSGTRLTVV.

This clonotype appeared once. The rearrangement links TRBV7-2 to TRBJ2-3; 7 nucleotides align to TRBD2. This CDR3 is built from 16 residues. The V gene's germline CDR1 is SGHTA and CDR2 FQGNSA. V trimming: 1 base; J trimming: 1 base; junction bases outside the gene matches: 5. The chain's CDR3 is CASSLGGGRGTDTQYF. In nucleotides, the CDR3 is TGTGCCAGCAGCTTAGGAGGCGGGAGAGGCACAGATACGCAGTATTTT.

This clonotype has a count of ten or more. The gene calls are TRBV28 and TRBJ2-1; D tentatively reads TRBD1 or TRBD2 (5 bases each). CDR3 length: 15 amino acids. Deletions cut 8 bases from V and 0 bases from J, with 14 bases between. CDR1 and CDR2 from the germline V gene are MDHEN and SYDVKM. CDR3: CASGSGQNSYNEQFF. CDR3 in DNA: TGTGCCAGCGGCTCGGGGCAGAACTCCTACAATGAGCAGTTCTTC.